The rows below give T cell receptor beta chains drawn from one sample of a study of cytomegalovirus exposure and HLA in healthy donors. TCRdb's table, derived via immunoSEQ multiplex PCR, lists solely in-frame clones and lacks some. The profile covers 90,000 to 110,000 clones, with approximately 71% appearing a single time and under 6.5% taken by the ten largest. The sequenced sample was PBMCs. Receptors originate from an older woman in good health and CMV-seropositive. Both conserved end residues are part of each CDR3. A D gene is named only where the DNA matches it firmly. Size tells how often a clone was seen (once, few, many) or the class of an expanded clone, and some rows leave it out.

v_gene	abundance	d_gene	j_gene	CDR3aa	CDR3nt
TRBV7-9	.	.	TRBJ2-2	CASSPQGPNTGELFF	TGTGCCAGCAGCCCACAGGGACCGAACACCGGGGAGCTGTTTTTT
TRBV6-6	.	.	TRBJ2-1	CASITGGASYNEQFF	TGTGCCAGCATTACGGGCGGGGCGTCCTACAATGAGCAGTTCTTC
TRBV30	.	TRBD2	TRBJ2-3	CAWRAGGHTQYF	TGTGCCTGGAGAGCGGGGGGGCATACGCAGTATTTT
TRBV9	.	TRBD2	TRBJ2-7	CASAPGLAGAEQYF	TGTGCCAGCGCCCCGGGGTTAGCGGGGGCCGAGCAGTACTTC
TRBV2	.	TRBD2	TRBJ2-5	CASSLEDWGGSAQYF	TGTGCCAGCAGTCTCGAGGACTGGGGGGGGTCGGCCCAGTACTTC
TRBV6-1	.	.	TRBJ2-3	CASRLSGTSTDTQYF	TGTGCCAGCCGGCTATCAGGGACTAGCACAGATACGCAGTATTTT
TRBV6-8	.	.	TRBJ1-2	CASNPGEYGYTF	TGTGCCAGCAATCCAGGGGAGTATGGCTACACCTTC
TRBV30	.	.	TRBJ2-5	CAWSAERETQYF	TGTGCCTGGAGTGCGGAGCGGGAGACCCAGTACTTC
TRBV6-6	.	TRBD1	TRBJ1-3	CASRPPGQGANTIYF	TGTGCCAGCAGGCCTCCGGGACAGGGGGCTAACACCATATATTTT
TRBV13	.	.	TRBJ1-1	CASRLRGEAFF	TGTGCCAGCAGATTGAGAGGTGAAGCTTTCTTT
TRBV7-2	.	TRBD2	TRBJ2-7	CASSLALAGGTYEQYF	TGTGCCAGCAGCTTAGCCCTAGCGGGGGGAACCTACGAGCAGTACTTC
TRBV5-1	.	.	TRBJ2-1	CASRGSGGIYNEQFF	TGCGCCAGCAGGGGAAGTGGGGGGATTTACAATGAGCAGTTCTTC
TRBV18	.	TRBD1	TRBJ2-3	CASSPPRDRVSDTQYF	TGTGCCAGCTCACCACCCCGGGACAGGGTGTCAGATACGCAGTATTTT
TRBV5-1	once	TRBD1	TRBJ1-2	CASSSDRGLNGYTF	TGCGCCAGCAGCTCCGACAGGGGCTTAAATGGCTACACCTTC
TRBV5-1	.	.	TRBJ1-6	CASSRVGRLSNSPLHF	TGCGCCAGCAGCCGAGTAGGGAGGTTGAGTAATTCACCCCTCCACTTT
TRBV6-6	.	.	TRBJ1-2	CASSYPTENYGYTF	TGTGCCAGCAGTTACCCTACAGAGAACTATGGCTACACCTTC